This TCR beta chain emerged from a study of T cell responses to AZD1222 COVID-19 vaccine. Findings and limits, study-wide: Repertoires were sampled only after the peak T cell response. Two AZD1222 administrations were followed by greater Spike-specific TCR breadth and depth. Vaccine-associated CD4 TCRs ranged over spike, dominating at 160-218 and 743-854. The donor group comprised mostly white British people and more females; the analysis possibly underestimated clonal diversity.

Concerning this clone itself: The target antigen is unknown.

The V end was cut by 5 bases, the J end by 2 bases, with 12 bases between. The CDR3 is made up of 14 amino acids. Germline-derived CDR1 and CDR2 are MNHEY and SMNVEV (reference sequence). TCRdb keeps only in-frame clones here, not all; method: immunoSEQ multiplex PCR. The sample has 150,000 to 200,000 clones; roughly 92% are singletons. This clonotype was obtained from an adult who received the MenACWY meningococcal vaccine as a control. The gene calls are TRBV27 and TRBJ2-5, with D unresolved. Sequencing used peripheral blood, obtained 28 days after the second dose of the MenACWY control vaccine. For the CDR3, the DNA is TGTGCCAGCAGTCCTACGAGCAGACAAGAGACCCAGTACTTC. It is translated as CASSPTSRQETQYF.